Each of the 19 T cell receptor beta chains below was sequenced from the same sample in a study of CD8+ T cells in alopecia areata. Sequencing used cDNA as its template, made by extracting RNA and reverse transcribing it. Assay: immunoSEQ multiplex PCR; the TCRdb copy retains only in-frame clones and omits some. The sample includes some 130,000 clones, roughly three fifths of them seen just once. This material consisted of CD4+ T cells sorted from blood, taken at week 0. The receptor set was obtained from a human donor with alopecia areata.

This clone was detected a few times. The chain is built from TRBV7-2 and TRBJ2-1; D might be TRBD1 (5 bases). Trimming took 5 bases from V and 1 from J, leaving 12 bases between them. CDR3 length: 15 residues. Germline V lookup: CDR1 SGHTA, CDR2 FQGNSA. The CDR3 DNA reads TGTGCCAGCAGCGTCGACAGACTTTCCTACAATGAGCAGTTCTTC. Encoded protein: CASSVDRLSYNEQFF.

V gene TRBV28 combines with J gene TRBJ2-4; 7 positions match TRBD1. The CDR3 is 11 residues long. The trim removed 9 bases at V and 15 bases at J, leaving 11 bases unmatched. CDR1 and CDR2 from the germline V gene are MDHEN and SYDVKM. CDR3 coding DNA: TGTGCCAGTCAAACAGGGGTATTACGGTACTTC. This translates into CASQTGVLRYF.

The genes are TRBV2 and TRBJ2-5, with D perhaps matching TRBD1 or TRBD2 (5 bases each). The germline V gene encodes CDR1 SNHLY and CDR2 FYNNEI. CDR3 length: 14 residues. Trimming shortened V by 6 bases and J by 4 bases, and 15 bases separated the two germline ends. The CDR3 DNA follows: TGTGCCAGCAGGGCTCGAGGGGCTGTAGAGACCCAGTACTTC. Translated, it gives CASRARGAVETQYF.

This rearrangement joins TRBV9 to TRBJ2-7; 10 nucleotides agree with TRBD1. The CDR3 totals 16 residues. With 4 bases clipped from V and 3 bases from J, the junction kept 10 bases outside the gene matches. Germline-derived CDR1 and CDR2 are SGDLS and YYNGEE. The CDR3: CASSPRGDRGIYEQYF. In DNA form, the CDR3 reads TGTGCCAGCAGCCCGAGGGGGGACAGGGGTATCTACGAGCAGTACTTC.

This clone was counted once. The chain is built from TRBV5-1 and TRBJ2-7, with 12 bases lining up with TRBD1. The germline V gene has CDR1 SGHRS and CDR2 YFSETQ. The CDR3 is made up of 18 amino acids. J was trimmed by 1 base and V by 2 bases; bases with no gene match: 10. This chain's CDR3 is CASSLPGQGAFGSYEQYF. The CDR3 DNA sequence: TGCGCCAGCAGCTTACCGGGACAGGGGGCGTTTGGTTCCTACGAGCAGTACTTC.

In its sample, this clone was seen many times. V and J are TRBV7-2 and TRBJ2-3, with 11 bases identical to TRBD2. CDR3 size: 17 residues. CDR1 and CDR2 (germline): SGHTA, FQGNSA. J was trimmed by 1 base and V by 6 bases; bases with no gene match: 9. The CDR3 region is CASRRNSGGAGTDTQYF. CDR3 in DNA: TGTGCCAGCAGGCGCAATAGCGGGGGGGCTGGCACAGATACGCAGTATTTT. The full variable domain, its missing parts supplied by reference TRBV7-2 and TRBJ2-3, is GAGVSQSPSNKVTEKGKDVELRCDPISGHTALYWYRQSLGQGLEFLIYFQGNSAPDKSGLPSDRFSAERTGGSVSTLTIQRTQQEDSAVYLCASRRNSGGAGTDTQYFGPGTRLTVL.

This clone was seen once. The rearrangement joins TRBV6-4 to TRBJ1-1; no clear D. CDR3 size: 14 residues. Trimming took off 0 bases at V and 2 bases at J, with 7 bases between the two ends. Germline CDR1 reads MRHNA; CDR2 reads SNTAGT. The CDR3 DNA sequence: TGTGCCAGCAGTGACTCTCCAGGCAACACTGAAGCTTTCTTT. Its protein product is CASSDSPGNTEAFF.

The rearrangement uses TRBV5-1 and TRBJ2-7, with 7 bases lining up with TRBD2. CDR1 and CDR2 from the germline V gene are SGHRS and YFSETQ. V was pared by 1 base and J by 3 bases, with 10 bases of the junction left unmatched. This CDR3 is built from 16 residues. The CDR3 nucleotides are TGCGCCAGCAGCTTGAGCAGCGGGACGTCGTACTACGAGCAGTACTTC. Translation: CASSLSSGTSYYEQYF.

This rearrangement joins TRBV29-1 to TRBJ2-7, with 7 bases that match TRBD1. CDR3 length: 16 amino acids. CDR1 and CDR2 from the germline V gene are SQVTM and ANQGSEA. V dropped 4 bases and J dropped 6; count of bases not matched to a gene: 18. The CDR3 loop reads CSVAPPSGQASSEQYF. The CDR3, as DNA: TGCAGCGTTGCCCCCCCGTCTGGACAGGCCTCTAGCGAGCAGTACTTC.

This chain uses TRBV5-1 with TRBJ1-1; no clear D. The CDR3 has 14 amino acids. Per the germline V gene, CDR1 is SGHRS and CDR2 is YFSETQ. Trimming stripped 4 bases from V and 6 bases from J, with 16 bases between. The CDR3 region has the DNA TGCGCCAGCAGCCCCTCGGACGGCAGCTCTGAAGCTTTCTTT. This gives the protein CASSPSDGSSEAFF. Full variable domain (remainder filled in from reference TRBV5-1 and TRBJ1-1): KAGVTQTPRYLIKTRGQQVTLSCSPISGHRSVSWYQQTPGQGLQFLFEYFSETQRNKGNFPGRFSGRQFSNSRSEMNVSTLELGDSALYLCASSPSDGSSEAFFGQGTRLTVV.

The rearrangement joins TRBV9 to TRBJ2-7; the match to TRBD2 covers 10 bases. Germline V gene data show CDR1 as SGDLS and CDR2 as YYNGEE. The CDR3 totals 15 residues. V shed 1 base and J 7 bases; nucleotides not matched to a gene: 8. CDR3 sequence: CASSVSGTSEGEQYF. Written as DNA, the CDR3 is TGTGCCAGCAGCGTAAGCGGGACTAGCGAGGGGGAGCAGTACTTC.

This sequence joins TRBV28 and TRBJ1-2, with D maybe TRBD1 (6 bases). V was pared by 5 bases and J by 5 bases, with 18 bases between. Germline assignment: CDR1 MDHEN and CDR2 SYDVKM. The CDR3 spans 15 residues. Here the CDR3 DNA reads TGTGCCAGCAGTCGAACGATGAGGGGGTGGTATGGCTACACCTTC. Translating gives CASSRTMRGWYGYTF.

The chain couples TRBV5-1 to TRBJ2-5, with a possible D match to TRBD1 (6 bases). Germline CDR1 is SGHRS and CDR2 is YFSETQ. This CDR3 region has 15 residues. Trimming pared 0 bases from V and 1 base from J, leaving 10 bases between. The CDR3 nucleotides read TGCGCCAGCAGCTTGGATGGGACAATCCAAGAGACCCAGTACTTC. Its translation: CASSLDGTIQETQYF.

The genes are TRBV4-2 and TRBJ2-5, with a tentative D call TRBD2 (6 bases). CDR1 is LGHNA, CDR2 YNFKEQ, per germline. V lost 0 bases to trimming and J lost 1 base, with 27 bases between them. The CDR3 is 21 residues long. CDR3 region: CASSQDGAGGVTARGQETQYF. The CDR3 DNA follows: TGTGCCAGCAGCCAAGATGGGGCGGGCGGGGTGACTGCCCGTGGCCAAGAGACCCAGTACTTC.

The V call is TRBV10-3, the J call TRBJ1-2, with TRBD1 matching over 7 bases. Trimming cost V 10 bases and J 8 bases; bases outside gene matches: 13. This CDR3 has 13 residues. The germline V gene encodes CDR1 ENHRY and CDR2 SYGVKD. The CDR3: CATRDSTPVGYTF. CDR3 nucleotides: TGTGCCACCCGGGACAGCACACCTGTGGGCTACACCTTC.

This clone was detected only once. This chain joins TRBV5-4 and TRBJ2-5; D perhaps matches TRBD2 (6 bases). V lost 0 bases, J lost 5 bases, and 11 bases lay in between. CDR1 and CDR2 (germline): SGHNT, YYREEE (reference sequence). This CDR3 contains 14 residues. The CDR3 sequence is CASSLADREETQYF. CDR3 sequence (DNA): TGTGCCAGCAGCTTGGCCGACCGGGAGGAGACCCAGTACTTC.

The chain combines TRBV27 with TRBJ1-5; a possible D gene is TRBD1 (6 bases). Germline CDR1 is MNHEY and CDR2 is SMNVEV (reference sequence). The CDR3 runs 13 residues. V was clipped by 2 bases and J by 9 bases, with 11 bases between them. CDR3 coding DNA: TGTGCCAGCAGTTTAAACAGGGAGATGCCCCAGCATTTT. Translated: CASSLNREMPQHF.

The V gene is TRBV4-3, the J gene TRBJ2-3, with TRBD2 matching 9 bases. CDR1 and CDR2 from the germline V gene are LGHNA and YSLEER. V shed 3 bases and J 4 bases; nucleotides not matched to a gene: 8. This CDR3 contains 16 residues. CDR3 sequence: CASSQVLAGEADTQYF. Written as DNA, the CDR3 is TGCGCCAGCAGCCAGGTATTAGCGGGAGAGGCAGATACGCAGTATTTT.

This clone has only a few counts. The rearrangement joins TRBV7-2 to TRBJ2-5, with TRBD1 identical over 7 bases. CDR1 is SGHTA, CDR2 FQGNSA, per germline. Germline trimming cut 6 bases from V and 2 bases from J; bases unmatched to any gene: 9. This CDR3 is 15 amino acids long. The CDR3 DNA is TGTGCCAGCAGTCGCCAGACAGGGCTACAAGAGACCCAGTACTTC. Translating it yields CASSRQTGLQETQYF.